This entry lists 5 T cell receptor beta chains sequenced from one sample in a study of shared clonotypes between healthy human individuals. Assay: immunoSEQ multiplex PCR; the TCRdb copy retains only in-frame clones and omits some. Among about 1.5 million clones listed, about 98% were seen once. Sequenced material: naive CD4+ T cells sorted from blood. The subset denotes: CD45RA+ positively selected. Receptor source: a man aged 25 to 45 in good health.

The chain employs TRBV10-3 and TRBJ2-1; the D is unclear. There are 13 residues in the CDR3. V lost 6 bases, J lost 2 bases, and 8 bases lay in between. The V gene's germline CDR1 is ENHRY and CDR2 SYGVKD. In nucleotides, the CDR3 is TGTGCCATCAGGGACGGAGCCTACAATGAGCAGTTCTTC. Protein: CAIRDGAYNEQFF.

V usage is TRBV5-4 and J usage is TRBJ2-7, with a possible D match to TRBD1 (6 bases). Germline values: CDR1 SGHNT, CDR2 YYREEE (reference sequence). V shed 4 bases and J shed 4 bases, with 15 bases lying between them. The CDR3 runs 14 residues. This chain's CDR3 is CASSASQGIYEQYF. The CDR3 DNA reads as TGTGCCAGCAGCGCCAGCCAGGGGATATACGAGCAGTACTTC.

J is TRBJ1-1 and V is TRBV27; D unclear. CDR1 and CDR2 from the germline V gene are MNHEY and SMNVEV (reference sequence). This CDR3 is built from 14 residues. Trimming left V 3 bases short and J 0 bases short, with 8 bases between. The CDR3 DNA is TGTGCCAGCAGTTTGAGGGCAATGAACACTGAAGCTTTCTTT. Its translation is CASSLRAMNTEAFF.

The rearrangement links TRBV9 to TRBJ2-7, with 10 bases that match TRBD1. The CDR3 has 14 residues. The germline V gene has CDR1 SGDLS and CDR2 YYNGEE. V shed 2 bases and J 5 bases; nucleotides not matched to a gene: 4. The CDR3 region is CASSVTGGPNEQYF. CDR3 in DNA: TGTGCCAGCAGCGTGACAGGGGGCCCCAACGAGCAGTACTTC.

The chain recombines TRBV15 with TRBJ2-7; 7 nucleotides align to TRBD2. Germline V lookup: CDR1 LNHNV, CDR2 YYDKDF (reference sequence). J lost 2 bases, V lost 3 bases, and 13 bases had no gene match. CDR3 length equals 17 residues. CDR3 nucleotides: TGTGCCACCAGCAGGAAAGTAGGGGCGGGAGACGCCTACGAGCAGTACTTC. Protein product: CATSRKVGAGDAYEQYF.